This T cell receptor (beta chain) was recovered during a study of control samples from healthy donors and cancer patients. Germline V gives CDR1 SGHAT, CDR2 FQNNGV. The CDR3 covers 13 residues. V lost 5 bases to trimming and J lost 8 bases, with 10 bases between them. Assay: immunoSEQ multiplex PCR; the TCRdb copy retains only in-frame clones and omits some. The sample records 130,000 to 150,000 clones, roughly 94% being singletons. V gene TRBV11-2 combines with J gene TRBJ1-6, with D unresolved. The TCR sequence derives from a man between 60 and 75 years old with colorectal cancer. Source material: PBMCs. The CDR3 loop is CASSPRRYSPLHF. The CDR3 region has the DNA TGTGCCAGCAGCCCCAGACGTTATTCACCCCTCCACTTT.